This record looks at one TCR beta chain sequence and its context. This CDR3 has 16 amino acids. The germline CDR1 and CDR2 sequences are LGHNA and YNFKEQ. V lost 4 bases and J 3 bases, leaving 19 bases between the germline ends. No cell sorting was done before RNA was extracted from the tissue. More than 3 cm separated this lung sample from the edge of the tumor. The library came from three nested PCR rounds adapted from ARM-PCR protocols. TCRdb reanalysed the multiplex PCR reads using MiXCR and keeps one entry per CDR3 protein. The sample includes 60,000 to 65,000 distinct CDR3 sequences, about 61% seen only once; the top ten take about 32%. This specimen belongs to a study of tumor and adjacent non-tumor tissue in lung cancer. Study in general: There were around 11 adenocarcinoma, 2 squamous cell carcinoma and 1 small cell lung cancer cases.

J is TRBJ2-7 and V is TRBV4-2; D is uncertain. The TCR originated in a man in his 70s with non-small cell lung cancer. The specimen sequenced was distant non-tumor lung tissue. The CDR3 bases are TGTGCCAGCAGCCCTAGATGCCGCCTGAGCTACTACGAGCAGTACTTC. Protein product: CASSPRCRLSYYEQYF.